A selection of T cell receptor beta chains follows, all from one sample in a study of blood T cell repertoires in COVID-19. Profiling relied on immunoSEQ multiplex PCR, and the TCRdb table lists in-frame clones only, not all of them. The top ten hold roughly 18% of the sample, which has about 170,000 clones, around 80% seen once. The sequencing sample was made of peripheral blood. These receptors came from a woman in her seventies who had recovered from COVID-19. The CDR3 runs from the conserved cysteine through the conserved F or W. D genes are given only for firm matches. Rows may omit the clone size; those that give it use once, few, many or a size class.

cdr3_length	d_call	clone_size	v_call	j_call	cdr3_aa	cdr3_nt
16	NA	once	TRBV15	TRBJ1-2	CATSRDSTVSARGYTF	TGTGCCACCAGCAGAGATTCGACAGTCTCGGCGCGTGGCTACACCTTC
15	TRBD1	NA	TRBV19	TRBJ1-1	CASSTDRGRGTEAFF	TGTGCCAGTAGTACCGACAGGGGGCGAGGTACTGAAGCTTTCTTT
16	TRBD2	NA	TRBV6-5	TRBJ2-5	CASSYGLAGGGETQYF	TGTGCCAGCAGTTACGGGCTAGCGGGAGGCGGGGAGACCCAGTACTTC
15	TRBD2	NA	TRBV27	TRBJ2-5	CASSPSGRPQETQYF	TGTGCCAGCAGTCCGAGCGGGAGGCCGCAAGAGACCCAGTACTTC
15	TRBD1	NA	TRBV2	TRBJ2-1	CASSGLGQDEGEQFF	TGTGCCAGCAGCGGTCTTGGACAGGATGAGGGTGAGCAGTTCTTC
15	TRBD2	NA	TRBV2	TRBJ2-1	CASSASGMGNNEQFF	TGTGCCAGCAGCGCTAGCGGTATGGGGAACAATGAGCAGTTCTTC
14	NA	NA	TRBV19	TRBJ1-3	CATSGQINRNTIYF	TGTGCCACCTCCGGACAGATCAACCGAAACACCATATATTTT
14	NA	once	TRBV10-3	TRBJ1-6	CAISESGANSPLHF	TGTGCCATCAGTGAGTCTGGGGCTAATTCACCCCTCCACTTT
14	NA	NA	TRBV5-4	TRBJ1-4	CASSSSGDIEKLFF	TGTGCCAGCAGCTCCTCGGGAGATATTGAAAAACTGTTTTTT
13	NA	NA	TRBV12-3/TRBV12-4	TRBJ2-7	CASSPGHSYEQYF	TGTGCCAGCAGCCCCGGACACTCCTACGAGCAGTACTTC
14	NA	NA	TRBV4-2	TRBJ1-1	CASSQVREVAEAFF	TGTGCCAGCAGCCAAGTCAGGGAGGTCGCTGAAGCTTTCTTT
17	NA	NA	TRBV4-2	TRBJ1-2	CASSQEGAGGESGGYTF	TGTGCCAGCAGCCAAGAAGGAGCGGGAGGAGAGTCTGGCGGCTACACCTTC
13	TRBD1	NA	TRBV19	TRBJ1-5	CASQGQAYQPQHF	TGTGCCAGCCAAGGACAGGCGTATCAGCCCCAGCATTTT
15	NA	NA	TRBV4-3	TRBJ2-7	CASSQDRGGIPEQYF	TGCGCCAGCAGCCAAGACCGTGGGGGGATCCCCGAGCAGTACTTC
14	TRBD1	few	TRBV10-3	TRBJ2-1	CAITPGQDYNEQFF	TGTGCCATCACCCCGGGACAGGACTACAATGAGCAGTTCTTC
15	NA	NA	TRBV7-3	TRBJ2-3	CASSLGLAYTDTQYF	TGTGCCAGCAGCTTAGGCCTAGCTTACACAGATACGCAGTATTTT
14	TRBD2	NA	TRBV2	TRBJ2-7	CASSAGLAGGEQYF	TGTGCCAGCAGTGCGGGACTAGCGGGGGGAGAGCAGTACTTC
15	TRBD1	NA	TRBV5-1	TRBJ1-1	CASSEGQLMNTEAFF	TGCGCCAGCAGCGAGGGACAGCTCATGAACACTGAAGCTTTCTTT
15	NA	NA	TRBV18	TRBJ2-5	CASSPQLGGGETQYF	TGTGCCAGCTCGCCCCAGCTTGGAGGGGGCGAGACCCAGTACTTC
14	TRBD2	NA	TRBV6-5	TRBJ2-1	CASSRGGLGNEQFF	TGTGCCAGCAGTCGGGGGGGGCTCGGGAATGAGCAGTTCTTC
14	TRBD2	NA	TRBV10-2	TRBJ2-1	CASRPSGAPSEQFF	TGCGCCAGCAGACCTAGCGGGGCCCCCAGTGAGCAGTTCTTC
14	NA	NA	TRBV6-2/TRBV6-3	TRBJ2-3	CASSYGLAQDTQYF	TGTGCCAGCAGTTATGGTCTAGCGCAGGATACGCAGTATTTT
16	TRBD1	NA	TRBV7-2	TRBJ2-7	CASSRSPGTGVGEQYF	TGTGCCAGCAGCCGGAGCCCCGGGACAGGGGTGGGCGAGCAGTACTTC